The T cell receptor beta chain under discussion was sequenced for a study of CD8+ T cells in alopecia areata. Across the whole study: A regimen of oral tofacitinib, 5 to 10 mg twice daily, was given to treated patients.

Findings of the study overall: Among the cells sequenced in scalp samples are also the resident alphabeta T cells of normal skin. Compared with mice, patients displayed less clear TCR sharing, possibly for HLA-related reasons.

Germline CDR1 and CDR2: SGHAT and FQNNGV. The CDR3 is 16 residues long. V shed 5 bases and J shed 1 base, with 16 bases lying between them. A word on this clone: No antigen is known for it.

Alopecia areata patients had lesional scalp punch biopsies and peripheral blood taken from them. Reverse transcription of extracted RNA yielded cDNA, which provided the sequencing template. Produced via immunoSEQ multiplex PCR; TCRdb's table is partial and in-frame only. The sample has about 14,000 clones, under 60% seen once. The source is a human donor with alopecia areata. Sample: skin, taken at week 0. The chain recombines TRBV11-2 with TRBJ2-3; weak D call: TRBD1 (5 bases). This CDR3 is CASSPSLEGGTDTQYF. CDR3 coding DNA: TGTGCCAGCAGCCCCTCCCTAGAAGGGGGCACAGATACGCAGTATTTT.